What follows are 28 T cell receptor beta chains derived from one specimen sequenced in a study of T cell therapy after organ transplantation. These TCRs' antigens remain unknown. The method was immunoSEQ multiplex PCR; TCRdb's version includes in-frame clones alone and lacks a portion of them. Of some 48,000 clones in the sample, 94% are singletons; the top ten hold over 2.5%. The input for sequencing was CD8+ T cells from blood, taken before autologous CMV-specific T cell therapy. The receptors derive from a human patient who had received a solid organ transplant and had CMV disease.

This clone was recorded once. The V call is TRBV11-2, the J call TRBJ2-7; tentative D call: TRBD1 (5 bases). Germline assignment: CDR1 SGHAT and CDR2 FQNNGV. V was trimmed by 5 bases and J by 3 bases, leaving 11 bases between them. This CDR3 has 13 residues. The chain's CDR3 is CASSVQQVYEQYF. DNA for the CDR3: TGTGCCAGCAGCGTACAACAGGTCTACGAGCAGTACTTC.

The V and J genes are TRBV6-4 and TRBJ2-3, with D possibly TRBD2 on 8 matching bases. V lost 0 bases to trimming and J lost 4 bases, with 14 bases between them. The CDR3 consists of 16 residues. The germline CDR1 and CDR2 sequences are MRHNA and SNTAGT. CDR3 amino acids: CASSDSPGGGADTQYF. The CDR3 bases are TGTGCCAGCAGTGACTCCCCGGGAGGGGGCGCAGATACGCAGTATTTT.

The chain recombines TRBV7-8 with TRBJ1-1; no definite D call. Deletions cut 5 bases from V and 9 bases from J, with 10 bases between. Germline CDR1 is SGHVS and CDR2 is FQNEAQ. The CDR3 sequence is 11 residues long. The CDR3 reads CASSLSYKAFF. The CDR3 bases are TGTGCCAGCAGCCTAAGTTATAAAGCTTTCTTT.

CDR3 in amino acids: CASSLGWGLRETQYF. The CDR3 nucleotides read TGTGCCAGCAGCTTGGGGTGGGGACTTAGGGAGACCCAGTACTTC. The J gene is TRBJ2-5, the V gene TRBV5-4, with a possible D match to TRBD2 (6 bases). The CDR3 sequence is 15 residues long. Germline V gene sequence: CDR1 SGHNT, CDR2 YYREEE (reference sequence). Trimming took off 0 bases at V and 5 bases at J, with 14 bases between the two ends.

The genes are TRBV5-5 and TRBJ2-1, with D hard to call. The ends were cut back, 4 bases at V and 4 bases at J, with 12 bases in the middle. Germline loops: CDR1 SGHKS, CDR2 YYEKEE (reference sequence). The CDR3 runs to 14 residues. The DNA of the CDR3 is TGTGCCAGCAGCACGACCGGACCTTACAATGAGCAGTTCTTC. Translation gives CASSTTGPYNEQFF.

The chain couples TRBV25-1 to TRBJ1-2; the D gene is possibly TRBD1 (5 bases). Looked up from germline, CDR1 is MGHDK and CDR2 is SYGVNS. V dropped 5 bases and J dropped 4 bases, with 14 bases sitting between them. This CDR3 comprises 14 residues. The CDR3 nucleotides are TGTGCCAGCAGTTCGGTGGGGGGGACCTATGGCTACACCTTC. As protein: CASSSVGGTYGYTF.

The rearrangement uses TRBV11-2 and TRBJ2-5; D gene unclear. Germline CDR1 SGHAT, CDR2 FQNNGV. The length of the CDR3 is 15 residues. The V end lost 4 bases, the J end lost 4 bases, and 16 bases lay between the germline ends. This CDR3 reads CASSSWTAKGETQYF. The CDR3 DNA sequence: TGTGCCAGCAGCTCTTGGACGGCTAAGGGAGAGACCCAGTACTTC.

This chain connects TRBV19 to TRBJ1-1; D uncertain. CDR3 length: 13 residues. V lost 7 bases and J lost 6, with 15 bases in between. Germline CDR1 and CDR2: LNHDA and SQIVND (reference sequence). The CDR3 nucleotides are TGTGCCAGTAAGACGAGCGACTATTCTGAAGCTTTCTTT. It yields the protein CASKTSDYSEAFF.

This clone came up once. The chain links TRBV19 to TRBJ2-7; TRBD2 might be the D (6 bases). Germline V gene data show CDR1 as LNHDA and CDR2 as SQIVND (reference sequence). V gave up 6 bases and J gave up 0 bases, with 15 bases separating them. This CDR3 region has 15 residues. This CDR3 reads CASSPGREFSYEQYF. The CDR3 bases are TGTGCCAGTAGCCCGGGACGGGAGTTCTCCTACGAGCAGTACTTC.

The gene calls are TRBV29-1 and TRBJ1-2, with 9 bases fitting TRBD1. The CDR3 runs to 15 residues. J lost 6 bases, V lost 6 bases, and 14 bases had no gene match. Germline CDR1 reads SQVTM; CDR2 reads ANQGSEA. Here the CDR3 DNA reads TGCAGCGTCGACGTCGACAGGGGGGTTTTTAATGGCTACACCTTC. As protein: CSVDVDRGVFNGYTF.

CDR3 amino acids: CASSDGGGSDTQYF. CDR3 DNA: TGTGCCAGCAGTGACGGGGGCGGATCAGATACGCAGTATTTT. The rearrangement joins TRBV6-4 to TRBJ2-3; the D gene is possibly TRBD1 (6 bases). CDR1 is MRHNA and CDR2 is SNTAGT in the germline V gene. The CDR3 has 14 amino acids. V dropped 2 bases and J dropped 4 bases, with 10 bases sitting between them.

The CDR3 DNA is TGCGCCAGCAGCTGGACAGGGTCCGAGACCGGGGAGCTGTTTTTT. The encoded protein is CASSWTGSETGELFF. This sequence joins TRBV5-1 and TRBJ2-2; 8 bases line up with TRBD1. Germline lookup yields CDR1 SGHRS and CDR2 YFSETQ. This CDR3 comprises 15 residues. Losses at the gene ends were 3 bases for V and 5 bases for J; bases not matched to a gene: 6.

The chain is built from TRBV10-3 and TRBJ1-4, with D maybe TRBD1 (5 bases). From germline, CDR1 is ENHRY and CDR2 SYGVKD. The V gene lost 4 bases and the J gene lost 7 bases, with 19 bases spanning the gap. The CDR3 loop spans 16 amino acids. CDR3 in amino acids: CAISVSRTLDGEKLFF. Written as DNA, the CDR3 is TGTGCCATCAGTGTATCGCGGACATTAGACGGTGAAAAACTGTTTTTT.

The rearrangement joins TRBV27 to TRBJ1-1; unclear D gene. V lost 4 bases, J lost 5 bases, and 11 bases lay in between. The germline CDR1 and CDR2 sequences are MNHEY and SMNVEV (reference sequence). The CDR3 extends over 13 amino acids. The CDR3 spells CASSSPTGTEAFF. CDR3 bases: TGTGCCAGCAGTTCTCCAACGGGAACTGAAGCTTTCTTT.

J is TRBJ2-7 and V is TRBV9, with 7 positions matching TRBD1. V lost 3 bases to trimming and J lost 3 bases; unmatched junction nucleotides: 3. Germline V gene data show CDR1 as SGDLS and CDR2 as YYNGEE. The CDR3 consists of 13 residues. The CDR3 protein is CASSDGTDYEQYF. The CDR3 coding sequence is TGTGCCAGCAGCGACGGGACAGACTACGAGCAGTACTTC. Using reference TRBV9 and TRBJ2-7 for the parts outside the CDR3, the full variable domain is DSGVTQTPKHLITATGQRVTLRCSPRSGDLSVYWYQQSLDQGLQFLIQYYNGEERAKGNILERFSAQQFPDLHSELNLSSLELGDSALYFCASSDGTDYEQYFGPGTRLTVT.

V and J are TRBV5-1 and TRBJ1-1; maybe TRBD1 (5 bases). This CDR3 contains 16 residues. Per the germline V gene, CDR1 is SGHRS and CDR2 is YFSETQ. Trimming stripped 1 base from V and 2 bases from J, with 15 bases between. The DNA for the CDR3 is TGCGCCAGCAGCTTGATGGAGGGCAGGGACAACACTGAAGCTTTCTTT. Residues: CASSLMEGRDNTEAFF.

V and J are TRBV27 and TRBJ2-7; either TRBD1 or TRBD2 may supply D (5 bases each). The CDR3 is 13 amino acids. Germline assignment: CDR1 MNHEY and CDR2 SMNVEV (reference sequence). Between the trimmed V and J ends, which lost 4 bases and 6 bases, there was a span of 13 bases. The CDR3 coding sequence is TGTGCCAGCAGTTGGGGTCCTGGGGGCGAGCAGTACTTC. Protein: CASSWGPGGEQYF.

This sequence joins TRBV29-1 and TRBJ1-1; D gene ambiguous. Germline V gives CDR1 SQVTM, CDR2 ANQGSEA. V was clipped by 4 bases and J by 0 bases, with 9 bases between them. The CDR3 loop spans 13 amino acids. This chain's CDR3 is CSVARTLNTEAFF. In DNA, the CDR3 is TGCAGCGTTGCGAGGACTTTGAACACTGAAGCTTTCTTT.

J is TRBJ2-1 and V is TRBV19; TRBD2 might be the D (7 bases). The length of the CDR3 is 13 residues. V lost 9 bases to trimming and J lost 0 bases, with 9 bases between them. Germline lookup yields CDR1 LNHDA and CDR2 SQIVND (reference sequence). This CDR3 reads CASRGASYNEQFF. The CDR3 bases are TGTGCCAGCCGGGGGGCCTCCTACAATGAGCAGTTCTTC.

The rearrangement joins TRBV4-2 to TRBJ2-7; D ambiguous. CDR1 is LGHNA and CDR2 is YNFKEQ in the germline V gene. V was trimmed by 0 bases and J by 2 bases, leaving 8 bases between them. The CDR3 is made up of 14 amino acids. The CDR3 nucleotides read TGTGCCAGCAGCCAAGAAAGCGACCCCTACGAGCAGTACTTC. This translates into CASSQESDPYEQYF.

CDR3 in amino acids: CASSIQDRAEQYF. The DNA for the CDR3 is TGTGCCAGTAGTATCCAAGACAGGGCCGAGCAGTACTTC. The V call is TRBV19, the J call TRBJ2-7; 7 nucleotides agree with TRBD1. Germline CDR1 is LNHDA and CDR2 is SQIVND (reference sequence). The CDR3 runs 13 residues. The V and J ends lost 3 bases and 6 bases, in that order; junction bases with no gene match: 5.

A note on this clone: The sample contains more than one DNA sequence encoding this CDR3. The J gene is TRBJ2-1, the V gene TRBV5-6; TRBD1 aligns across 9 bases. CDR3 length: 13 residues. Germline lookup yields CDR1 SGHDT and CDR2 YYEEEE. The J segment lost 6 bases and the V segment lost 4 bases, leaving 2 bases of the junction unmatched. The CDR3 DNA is TGTGCCAGCAGCCCGGACAGGGGCAATGAGCAGTTCTTC. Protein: CASSPDRGNEQFF.

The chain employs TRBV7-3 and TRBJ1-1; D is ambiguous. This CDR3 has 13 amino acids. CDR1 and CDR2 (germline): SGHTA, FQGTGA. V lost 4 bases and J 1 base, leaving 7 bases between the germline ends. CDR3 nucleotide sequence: TGTGCCAGCAGCTCCGAGCAGAACACTGAAGCTTTCTTT. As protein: CASSSEQNTEAFF.

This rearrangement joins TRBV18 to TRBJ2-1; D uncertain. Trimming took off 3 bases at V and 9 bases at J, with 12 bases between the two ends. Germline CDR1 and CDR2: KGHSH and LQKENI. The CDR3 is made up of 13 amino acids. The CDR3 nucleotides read TGTGCCAGCTCACCCCTAGGAGCAATTGAGCAGTTCTTC. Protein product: CASSPLGAIEQFF.

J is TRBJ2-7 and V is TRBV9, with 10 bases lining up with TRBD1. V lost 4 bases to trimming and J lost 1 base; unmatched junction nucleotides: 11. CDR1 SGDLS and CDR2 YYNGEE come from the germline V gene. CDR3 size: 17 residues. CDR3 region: CASSPPAGTGVSYEQYF. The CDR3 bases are TGTGCCAGCAGCCCGCCTGCCGGGACAGGGGTATCCTACGAGCAGTACTTC.

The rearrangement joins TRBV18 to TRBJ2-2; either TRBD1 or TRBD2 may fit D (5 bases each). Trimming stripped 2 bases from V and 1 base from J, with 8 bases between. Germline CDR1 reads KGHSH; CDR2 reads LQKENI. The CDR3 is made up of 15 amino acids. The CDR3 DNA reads TGTGCCAGCTCACCATGGGGGAGGAACACCGGGGAGCTGTTTTTT. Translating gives CASSPWGRNTGELFF.

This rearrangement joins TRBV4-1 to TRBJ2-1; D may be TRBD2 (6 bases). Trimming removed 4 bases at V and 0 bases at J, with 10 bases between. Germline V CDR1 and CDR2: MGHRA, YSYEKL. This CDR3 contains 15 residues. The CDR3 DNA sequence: TGCGCCAGCAGCCCATTGGGGGGCTCCTACAATGAGCAGTTCTTC. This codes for CASSPLGGSYNEQFF.

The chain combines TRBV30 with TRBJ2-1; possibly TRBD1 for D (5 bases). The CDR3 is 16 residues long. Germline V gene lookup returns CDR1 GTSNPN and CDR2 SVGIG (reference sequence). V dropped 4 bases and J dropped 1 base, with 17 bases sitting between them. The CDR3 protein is CAWTLGGAWSYNEQFF. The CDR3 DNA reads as TGTGCCTGGACCCTGGGTGGGGCTTGGTCCTACAATGAGCAGTTCTTC.